This T cell receptor (beta chain) was found in a study of cytomegalovirus exposure and HLA in healthy donors. Amplification used 60 Vbeta primers and 13 Jbeta primers. The data were produced by immunoSEQ multiplex PCR, yet TCRdb's version contains in-frame clones alone and is incomplete. The sample consists of about 85,000 clones, under 80% of them appearing once. This clone occurred once. What was sequenced was PBMCs. The clonotype originates from a boy aged 10-17 years in good health and CMV-seronegative.

The CDR3 loop reads CASSPITGKTGELFF. The CDR3 coding sequence is TGCGCCAGCAGCCCCATCACAGGGAAGACCGGGGAGCTGTTTTTT. The V gene is TRBV4-1, the J gene TRBJ2-2; D is perhaps TRBD1 (6 bases). This CDR3 has 15 amino acids. Deletions cut 4 bases from V and 5 bases from J, with 14 bases between. Germline V gene lookup returns CDR1 MGHRA and CDR2 YSYEKL.